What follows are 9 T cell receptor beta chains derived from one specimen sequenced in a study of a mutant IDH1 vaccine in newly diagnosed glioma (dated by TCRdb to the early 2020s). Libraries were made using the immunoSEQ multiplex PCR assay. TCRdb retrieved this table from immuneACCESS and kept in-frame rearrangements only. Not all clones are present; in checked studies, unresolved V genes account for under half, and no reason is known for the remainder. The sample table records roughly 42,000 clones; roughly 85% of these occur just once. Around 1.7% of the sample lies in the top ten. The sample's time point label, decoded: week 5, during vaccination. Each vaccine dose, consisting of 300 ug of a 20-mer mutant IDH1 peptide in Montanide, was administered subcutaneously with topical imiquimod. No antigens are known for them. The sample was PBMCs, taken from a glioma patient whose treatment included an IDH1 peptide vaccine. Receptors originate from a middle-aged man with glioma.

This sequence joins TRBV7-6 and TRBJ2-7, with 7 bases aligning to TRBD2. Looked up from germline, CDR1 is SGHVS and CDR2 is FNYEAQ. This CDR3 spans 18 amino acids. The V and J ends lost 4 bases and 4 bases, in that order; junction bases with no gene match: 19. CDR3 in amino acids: CASSYRYAGVSGRYEQYF. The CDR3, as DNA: TGTGCCAGCAGCTATCGATACGCGGGAGTTAGCGGACGTTACGAGCAGTACTTC.

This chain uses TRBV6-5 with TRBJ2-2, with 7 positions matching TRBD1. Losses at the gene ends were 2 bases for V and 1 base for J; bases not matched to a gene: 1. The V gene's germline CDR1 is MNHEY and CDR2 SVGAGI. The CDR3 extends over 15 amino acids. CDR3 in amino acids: CASSYGTENTGELFF. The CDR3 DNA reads TGTGCCAGCAGTTACGGGACAGAGAACACCGGGGAGCTGTTTTTT.

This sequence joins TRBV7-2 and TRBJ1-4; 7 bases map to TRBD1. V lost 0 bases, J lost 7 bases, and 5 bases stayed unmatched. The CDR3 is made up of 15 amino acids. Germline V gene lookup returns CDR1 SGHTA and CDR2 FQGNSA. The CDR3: CASSLALAGGEKLFF. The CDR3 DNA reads TGTGCCAGCAGCTTAGCCTTGGCAGGGGGTGAAAAACTGTTTTTT.

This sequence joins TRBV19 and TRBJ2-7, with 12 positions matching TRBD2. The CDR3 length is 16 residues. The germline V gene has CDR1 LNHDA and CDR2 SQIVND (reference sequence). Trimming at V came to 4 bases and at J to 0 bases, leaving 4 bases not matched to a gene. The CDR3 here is CASSRGTSGYSYEQYF. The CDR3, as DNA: TGTGCCAGTAGTAGAGGGACTAGCGGGTACTCCTACGAGCAGTACTTC.

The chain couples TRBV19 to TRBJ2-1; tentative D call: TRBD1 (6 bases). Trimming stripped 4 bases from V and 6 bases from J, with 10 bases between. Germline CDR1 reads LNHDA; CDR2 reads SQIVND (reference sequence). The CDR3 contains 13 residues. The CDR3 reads CASSTGVFNEQFF. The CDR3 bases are TGTGCCAGTAGTACAGGGGTGTTCAATGAGCAGTTCTTC.

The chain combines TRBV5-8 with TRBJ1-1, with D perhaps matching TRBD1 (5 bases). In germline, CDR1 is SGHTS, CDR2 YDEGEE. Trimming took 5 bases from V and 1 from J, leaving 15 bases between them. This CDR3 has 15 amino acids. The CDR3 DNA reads TGTGCCAGCAGACCCCGGGGGGGATCGAACACTGAAGCTTTCTTT. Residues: CASRPRGGSNTEAFF.

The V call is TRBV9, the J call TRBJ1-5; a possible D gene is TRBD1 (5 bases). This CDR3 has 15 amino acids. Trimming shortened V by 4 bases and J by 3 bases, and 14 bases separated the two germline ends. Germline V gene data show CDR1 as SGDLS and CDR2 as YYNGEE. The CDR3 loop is CASSQQTGLNQPQHF. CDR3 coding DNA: TGTGCCAGCAGCCAACAAACAGGACTCAATCAGCCCCAGCATTTT.

CDR3 DNA: TGTGCCAGCTCACCACAGGGGCCCGGGGAGCTGTTTTTT. Protein: CASSPQGPGELFF. The chain is built from TRBV18 and TRBJ2-2; tentatively, D is TRBD1 (5 bases). Trimming stripped 1 base from V and 6 bases from J, with 6 bases between. CDR3 length equals 13 residues. Per germline, CDR1 KGHSH and CDR2 LQKENI.

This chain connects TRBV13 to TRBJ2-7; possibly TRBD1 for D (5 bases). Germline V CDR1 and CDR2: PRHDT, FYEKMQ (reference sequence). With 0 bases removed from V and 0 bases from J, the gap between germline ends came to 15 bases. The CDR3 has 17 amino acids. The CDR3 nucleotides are TGTGCCAGCAGCTTAGGCTTAGGTCGACAGATCTCCTACGAGCAGTACTTC. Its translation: CASSLGLGRQISYEQYF. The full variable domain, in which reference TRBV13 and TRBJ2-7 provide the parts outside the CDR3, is AAGVIQSPRHLIKEKRETATLKCYPIPRHDTVYWYQQGPGQDPQFLISFYEKMQSDKGSIPDRFSAQQFSDYHSELNMSSLELGDSALYFCASSLGLGRQISYEQYFGPGTRLTVT.